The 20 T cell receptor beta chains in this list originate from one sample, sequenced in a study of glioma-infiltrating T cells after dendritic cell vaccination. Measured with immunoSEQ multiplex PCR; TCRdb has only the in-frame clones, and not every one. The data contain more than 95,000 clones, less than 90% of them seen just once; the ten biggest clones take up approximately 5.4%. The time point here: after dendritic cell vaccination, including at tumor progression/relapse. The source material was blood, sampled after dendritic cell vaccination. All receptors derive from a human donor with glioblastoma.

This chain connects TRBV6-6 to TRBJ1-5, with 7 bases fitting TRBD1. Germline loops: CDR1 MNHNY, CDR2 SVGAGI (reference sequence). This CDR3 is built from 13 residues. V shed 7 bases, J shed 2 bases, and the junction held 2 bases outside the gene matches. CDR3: CASNRGGNQPQHF. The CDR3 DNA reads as TGTGCCAGCAACAGGGGAGGCAATCAGCCCCAGCATTTT.

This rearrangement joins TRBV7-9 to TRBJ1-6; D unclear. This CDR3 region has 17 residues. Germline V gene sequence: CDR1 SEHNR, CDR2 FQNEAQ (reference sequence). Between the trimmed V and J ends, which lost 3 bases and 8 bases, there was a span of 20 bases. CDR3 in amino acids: CASSLQTTGVFDSPLHF. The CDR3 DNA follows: TGTGCCAGCAGCTTGCAGACAACCGGGGTATTTGATTCACCCCTCCACTTT.

The chain's CDR3 is CASSLQQGYYNEQFF. CDR3 sequence (DNA): TGTGCCAGCAGCTTACAACAGGGTTACTACAATGAGCAGTTCTTC. The rearrangement joins TRBV7-3 to TRBJ2-1, with a possible D match to TRBD1 (6 bases). V dropped 2 bases and J dropped 3 bases, with 11 bases sitting between them. This CDR3 contains 15 residues. Germline CDR1 is SGHTA and CDR2 is FQGTGA.

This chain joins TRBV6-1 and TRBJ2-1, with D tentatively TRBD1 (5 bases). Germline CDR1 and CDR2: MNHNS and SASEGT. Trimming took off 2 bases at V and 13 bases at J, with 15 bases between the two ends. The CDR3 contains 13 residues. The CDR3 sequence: CASSERRGARQFF. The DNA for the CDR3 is TGTGCCAGCAGTGAAAGACGTGGGGCGCGCCAGTTCTTC.

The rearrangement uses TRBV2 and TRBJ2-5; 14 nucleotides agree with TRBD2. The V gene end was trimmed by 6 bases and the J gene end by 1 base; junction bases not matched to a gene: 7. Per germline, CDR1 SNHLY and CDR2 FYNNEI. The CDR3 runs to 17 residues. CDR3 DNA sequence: TGTGCCAGCAGCCCCGGGACTAGCGGGAGCCTCCAAGAGACCCAGTACTTC. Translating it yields CASSPGTSGSLQETQYF.

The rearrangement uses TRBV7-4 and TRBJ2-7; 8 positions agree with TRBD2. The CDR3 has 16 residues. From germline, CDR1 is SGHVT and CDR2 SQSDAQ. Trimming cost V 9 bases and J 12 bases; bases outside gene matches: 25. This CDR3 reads CARLSRGLGPLEGPYF. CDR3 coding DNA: TGTGCCAGACTAAGCAGGGGACTAGGGCCACTAGAAGGACCGTACTTC.

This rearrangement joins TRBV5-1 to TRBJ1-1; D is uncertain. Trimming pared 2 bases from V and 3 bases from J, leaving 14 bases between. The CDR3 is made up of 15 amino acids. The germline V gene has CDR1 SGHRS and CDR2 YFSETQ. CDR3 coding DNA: TGCGCCAGCAGCTTCAGCCCAGCGGCGGACACTGAAGCTTTCTTT. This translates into CASSFSPAADTEAFF.

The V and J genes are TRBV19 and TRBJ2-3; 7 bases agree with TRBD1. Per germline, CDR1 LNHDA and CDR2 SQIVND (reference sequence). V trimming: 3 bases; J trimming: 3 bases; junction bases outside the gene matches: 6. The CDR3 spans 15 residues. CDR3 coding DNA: TGTGCCAGTAGTATCGGACAGGTCAAGACAGATACGCAGTATTTT. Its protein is CASSIGQVKTDTQYF.

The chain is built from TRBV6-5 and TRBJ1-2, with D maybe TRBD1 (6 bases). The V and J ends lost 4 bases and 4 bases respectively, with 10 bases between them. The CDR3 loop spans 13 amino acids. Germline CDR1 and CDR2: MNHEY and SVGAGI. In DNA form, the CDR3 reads TGTGCCAGCAGTTCCGCAGGGGTCTATGGCTACACCTTC. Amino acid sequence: CASSSAGVYGYTF.

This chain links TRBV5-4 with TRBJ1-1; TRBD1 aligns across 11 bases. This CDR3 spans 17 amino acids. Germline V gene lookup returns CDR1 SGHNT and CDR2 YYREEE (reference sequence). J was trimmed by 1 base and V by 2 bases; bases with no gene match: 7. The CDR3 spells CASSFFGQGARNTEAFF. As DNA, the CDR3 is TGTGCCAGCAGCTTCTTCGGACAGGGGGCAAGGAACACTGAAGCTTTCTTT.

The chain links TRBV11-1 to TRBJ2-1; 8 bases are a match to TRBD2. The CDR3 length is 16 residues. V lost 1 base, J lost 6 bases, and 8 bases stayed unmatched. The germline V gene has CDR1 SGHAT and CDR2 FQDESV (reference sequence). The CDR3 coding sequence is TGTGCCAGCAGCTTAGAATGGACTAGCTCGGGCAATGAGCAGTTCTTC. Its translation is CASSLEWTSSGNEQFF.

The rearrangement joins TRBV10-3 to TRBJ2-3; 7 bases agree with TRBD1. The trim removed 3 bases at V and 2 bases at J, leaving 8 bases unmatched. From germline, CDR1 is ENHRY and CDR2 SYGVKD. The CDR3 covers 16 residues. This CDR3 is CAISERGQANTDTQYF. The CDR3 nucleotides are TGTGCCATCAGTGAAAGAGGACAGGCAAACACAGATACGCAGTATTTT.

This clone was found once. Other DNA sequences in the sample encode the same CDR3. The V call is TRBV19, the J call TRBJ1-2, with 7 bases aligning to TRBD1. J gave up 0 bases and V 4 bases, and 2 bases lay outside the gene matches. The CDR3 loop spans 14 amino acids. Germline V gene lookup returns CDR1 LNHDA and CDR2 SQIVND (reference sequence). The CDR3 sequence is CASSRDRANYGYTF. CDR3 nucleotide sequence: TGTGCCAGTAGTAGAGACAGGGCTAACTATGGCTACACCTTC.

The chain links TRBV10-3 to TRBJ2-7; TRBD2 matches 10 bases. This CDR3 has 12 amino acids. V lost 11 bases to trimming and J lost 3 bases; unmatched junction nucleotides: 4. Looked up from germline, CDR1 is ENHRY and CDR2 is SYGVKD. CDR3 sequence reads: CAAAGGSYEQYF. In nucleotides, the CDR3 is TGTGCCGCAGCGGGAGGGAGCTACGAGCAGTACTTC.

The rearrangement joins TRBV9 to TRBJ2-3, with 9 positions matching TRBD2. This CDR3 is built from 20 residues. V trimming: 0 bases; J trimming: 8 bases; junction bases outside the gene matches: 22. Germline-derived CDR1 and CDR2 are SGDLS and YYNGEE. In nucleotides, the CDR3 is TGTGCCAGCAGCGTAGCTACGGGAGGGTTGATTGGGACTAGCTTTGGTACGCAGTATTTT. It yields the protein CASSVATGGLIGTSFGTQYF.

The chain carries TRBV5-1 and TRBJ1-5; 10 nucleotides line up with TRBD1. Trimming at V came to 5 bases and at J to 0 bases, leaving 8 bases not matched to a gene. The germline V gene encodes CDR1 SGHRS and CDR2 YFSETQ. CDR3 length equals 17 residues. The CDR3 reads CASSTGTGVHSNQPQHF. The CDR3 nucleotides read TGCGCCAGCAGTACCGGGACAGGGGTCCATAGCAATCAGCCCCAGCATTTT.

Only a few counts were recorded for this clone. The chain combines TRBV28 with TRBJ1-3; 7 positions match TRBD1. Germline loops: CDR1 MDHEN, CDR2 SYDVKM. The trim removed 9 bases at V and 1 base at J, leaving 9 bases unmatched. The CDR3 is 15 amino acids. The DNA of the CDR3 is TGTGCCAGTCATCACGCACAGGGGTCTGGAAACACCATATATTTT. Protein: CASHHAQGSGNTIYF.

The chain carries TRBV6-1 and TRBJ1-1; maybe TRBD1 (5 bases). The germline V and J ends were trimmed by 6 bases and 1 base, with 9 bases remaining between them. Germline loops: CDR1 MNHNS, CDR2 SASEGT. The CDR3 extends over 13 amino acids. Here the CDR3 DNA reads TGTGCCAGCAGGGACACAGAGAACACTGAAGCTTTCTTT. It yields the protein CASRDTENTEAFF.

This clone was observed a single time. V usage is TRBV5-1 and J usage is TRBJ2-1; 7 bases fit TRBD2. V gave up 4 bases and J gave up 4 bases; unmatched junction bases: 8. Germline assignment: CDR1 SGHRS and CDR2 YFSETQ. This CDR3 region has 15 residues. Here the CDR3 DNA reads TGCGCCAGCAGCCCGGAGGCTAGCGGTTACAATGAGCAGTTCTTC. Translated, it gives CASSPEASGYNEQFF.

The CDR3 reads CASRGTPYGYTF. The CDR3 nucleotides read TGTGCCAGCAGAGGGACACCTTATGGCTACACCTTC. This chain links TRBV2 with TRBJ1-2; D possibly corresponds to TRBD1 (6 bases). The CDR3 contains 12 residues. V was pared by 6 bases and J by 5 bases, with 10 bases between. Germline CDR1 reads SNHLY; CDR2 reads FYNNEI.